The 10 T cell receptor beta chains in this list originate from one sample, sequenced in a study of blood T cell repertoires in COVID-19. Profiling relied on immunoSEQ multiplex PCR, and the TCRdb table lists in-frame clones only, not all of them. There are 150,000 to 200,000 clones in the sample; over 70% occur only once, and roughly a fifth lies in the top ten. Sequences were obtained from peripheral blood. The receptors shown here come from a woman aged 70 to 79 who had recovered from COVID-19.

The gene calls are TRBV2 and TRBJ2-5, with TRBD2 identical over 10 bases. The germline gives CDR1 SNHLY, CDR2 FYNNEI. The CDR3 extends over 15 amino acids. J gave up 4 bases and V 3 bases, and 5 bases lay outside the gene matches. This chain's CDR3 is CASSDRSGRGETQYF. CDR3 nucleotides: TGTGCCAGCAGTGATCGGAGCGGGAGGGGAGAGACCCAGTACTTC.

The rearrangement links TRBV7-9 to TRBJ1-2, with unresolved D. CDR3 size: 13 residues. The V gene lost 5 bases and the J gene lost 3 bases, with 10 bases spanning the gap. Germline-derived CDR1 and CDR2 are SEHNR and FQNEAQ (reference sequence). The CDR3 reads CASSLYTDYGYTF. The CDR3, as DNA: TGTGCCAGCAGCCTGTATACGGACTATGGCTACACCTTC.

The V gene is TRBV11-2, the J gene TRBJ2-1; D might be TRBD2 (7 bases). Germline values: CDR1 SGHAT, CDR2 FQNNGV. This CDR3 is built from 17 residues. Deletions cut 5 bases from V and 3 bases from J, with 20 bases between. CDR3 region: CASSRGRGRQFYNEQFF. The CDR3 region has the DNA TGTGCCAGCAGCCGCGGGCGGGGGCGCCAATTCTACAATGAGCAGTTCTTC.

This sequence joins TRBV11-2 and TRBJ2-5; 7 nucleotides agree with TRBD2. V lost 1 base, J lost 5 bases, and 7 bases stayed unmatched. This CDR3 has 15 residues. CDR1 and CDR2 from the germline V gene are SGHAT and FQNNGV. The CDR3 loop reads CASSLGTGGWETQYF. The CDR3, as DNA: TGTGCCAGCAGCTTAGGGACGGGAGGTTGGGAGACCCAGTACTTC.

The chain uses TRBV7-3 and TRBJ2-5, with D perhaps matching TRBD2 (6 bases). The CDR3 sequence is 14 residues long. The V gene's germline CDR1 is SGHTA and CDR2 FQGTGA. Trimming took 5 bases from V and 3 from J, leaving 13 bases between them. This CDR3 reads CASSTNGGEETQYF. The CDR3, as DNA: TGTGCCAGCAGCACAAACGGAGGGGAAGAGACCCAGTACTTC. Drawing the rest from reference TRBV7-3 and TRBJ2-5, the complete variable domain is GAGVSQTPSNKVTEKGKYVELRCDPISGHTALYWYRQSLGQGPEFLIYFQGTGAADDSGLPNDRFFAVRPEGSVSTLKIQRTERGDSAVYLCASSTNGGEETQYFGPGTRLLVL.

CDR3: CASSTQGVEGSDTQYF. The CDR3 bases are TGTGCCAGCAGCACACAGGGGGTGGAAGGTTCAGATACGCAGTATTTT. This sequence joins TRBV13 and TRBJ2-3, with 8 bases matching TRBD1. CDR3 length equals 16 residues. Germline V lookup: CDR1 PRHDT, CDR2 FYEKMQ (reference sequence). Unmatched junction bases numbered 11, after V lost 5 bases and J lost 4 bases.

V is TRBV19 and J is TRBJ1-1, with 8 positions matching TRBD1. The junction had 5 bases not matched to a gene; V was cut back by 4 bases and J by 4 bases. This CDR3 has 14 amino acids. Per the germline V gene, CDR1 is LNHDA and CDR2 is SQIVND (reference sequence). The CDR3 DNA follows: TGTGCCAGTAGTACCCGGCAGGGGGCCACTGAAGCTTTCTTT. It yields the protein CASSTRQGATEAFF.

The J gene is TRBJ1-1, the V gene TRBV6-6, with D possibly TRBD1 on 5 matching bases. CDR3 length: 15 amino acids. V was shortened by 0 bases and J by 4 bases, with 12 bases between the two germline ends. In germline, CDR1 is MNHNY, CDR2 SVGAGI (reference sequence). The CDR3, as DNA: TGTGCCAGCAGTTACTCGGGGGGGGTGGGCACTGAAGCTTTCTTT. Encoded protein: CASSYSGGVGTEAFF.

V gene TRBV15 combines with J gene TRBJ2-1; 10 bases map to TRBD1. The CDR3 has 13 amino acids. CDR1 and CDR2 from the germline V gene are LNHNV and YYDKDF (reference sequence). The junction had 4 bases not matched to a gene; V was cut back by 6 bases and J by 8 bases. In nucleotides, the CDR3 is TGTGCCACCAGAAGACAGGGGGCTGATGAGCAGTTCTTC. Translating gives CATRRQGADEQFF. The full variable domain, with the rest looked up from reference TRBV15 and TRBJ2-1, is DAMVIQNPRYQVTQFGKPVTLSCSQTLNHNVMYWYQQKSSQAPKLLFHYYDKDFNNEADTPDNFQSRRPNTSFCFLDIRSPGLGDTAMYLCATRRQGADEQFFGPGTRLTVL.

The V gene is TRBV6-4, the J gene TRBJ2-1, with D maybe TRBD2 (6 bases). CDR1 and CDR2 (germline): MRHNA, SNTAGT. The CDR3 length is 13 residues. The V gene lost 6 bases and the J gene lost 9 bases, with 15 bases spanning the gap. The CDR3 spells CASRRDSRGEQFF. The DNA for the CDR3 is TGTGCCAGCAGGCGGGACTCCCGGGGTGAGCAGTTCTTC.